This T cell receptor (beta chain) was obtained from a study of T cell responses to AZD1222 COVID-19 vaccine. Broader study findings: Repertoire sampling occurred only after the peak T cell response. Possibly, clonal diversity was underestimated; donors were largely white British and included more females.

Data came from immunoSEQ multiplex PCR; TCRdb stores just in-frame clones and leaves some out. This table holds some 150,000 clones, approximately 85% found once. The CDR3 length is 17 residues. Germline CDR1 and CDR2: SGHTA and FQGNSA. V was trimmed by 5 bases and J by 1 base, leaving 19 bases between them. Points on this clone: Its antigen is currently unknown.

The sequence derives from an adult who received the MenACWY meningococcal vaccine as a control. This chain uses TRBV7-2 with TRBJ2-3, with D unclear. The specimen comprised peripheral blood, sampled 28 days after the second dose of the MenACWY control vaccine. The CDR3: CASSNWTWAARTDTQYF. CDR3 nucleotides: TGTGCCAGCAGCAACTGGACGTGGGCAGCCCGCACAGATACGCAGTATTTT.